This T cell receptor beta chain was captured in a study of graft-versus-host responses after intestinal transplantation. Overall study results and limits: Recipient bone marrow held GvH clones, some seen earlier in ileum or blood.

Produced via immunoSEQ multiplex PCR; TCRdb's table is partial and in-frame only. The table lists about 11,000 clones, roughly 30% of them singletons. The sequence was obtained from a human patient who was an organ donor for intestinal transplantation. The specimen was alloreactive CD4+ T cells from a mixed lymphocyte reaction culture, collected before transplantation. Indicated subset: CFSE-low proliferating T cells sorted from roughly six-day pre-transplant mixed lymphocyte reaction (GvH or HvG direction).

Here the CDR3 reads CASSLGRGFSTDTQYF. CDR3 DNA: TGCGCCAGCAGCTTGGGGCGGGGGTTTAGCACAGATACGCAGTATTTT. This chain connects TRBV5-1 to TRBJ2-3; 7 bases fit TRBD2. CDR3 length: 16 residues. V lost 0 bases and J lost 0; bases outside the gene matches: 4. Germline V gene data show CDR1 as SGHRS and CDR2 as YFSETQ.